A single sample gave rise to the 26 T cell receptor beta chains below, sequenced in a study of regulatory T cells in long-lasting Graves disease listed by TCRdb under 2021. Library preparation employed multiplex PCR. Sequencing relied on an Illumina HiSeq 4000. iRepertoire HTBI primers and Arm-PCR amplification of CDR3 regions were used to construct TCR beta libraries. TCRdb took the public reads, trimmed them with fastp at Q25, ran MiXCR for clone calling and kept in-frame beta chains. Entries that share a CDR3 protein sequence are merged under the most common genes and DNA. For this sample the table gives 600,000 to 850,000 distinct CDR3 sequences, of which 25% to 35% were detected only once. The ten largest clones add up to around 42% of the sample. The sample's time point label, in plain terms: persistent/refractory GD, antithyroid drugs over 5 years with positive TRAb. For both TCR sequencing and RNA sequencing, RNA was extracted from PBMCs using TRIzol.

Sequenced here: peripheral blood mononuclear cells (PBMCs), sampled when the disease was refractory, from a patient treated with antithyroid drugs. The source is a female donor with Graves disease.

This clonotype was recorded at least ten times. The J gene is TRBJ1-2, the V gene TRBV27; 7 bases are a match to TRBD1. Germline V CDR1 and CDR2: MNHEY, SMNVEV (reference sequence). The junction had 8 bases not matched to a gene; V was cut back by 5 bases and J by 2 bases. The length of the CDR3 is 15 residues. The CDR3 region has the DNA TGTGCCAGCAGTCCTAGAAAGGGGGCGAACTATGGCTACACCTTC. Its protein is CASSPRKGANYGYTF.

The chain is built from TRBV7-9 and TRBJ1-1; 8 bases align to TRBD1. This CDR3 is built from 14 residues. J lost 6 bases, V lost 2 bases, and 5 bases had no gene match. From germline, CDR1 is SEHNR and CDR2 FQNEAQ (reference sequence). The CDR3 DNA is TGTGCCAGCAGCTTAACAGGGGGGAAGGCTGAAGCTTTCTTT. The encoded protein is CASSLTGGKAEAFF.

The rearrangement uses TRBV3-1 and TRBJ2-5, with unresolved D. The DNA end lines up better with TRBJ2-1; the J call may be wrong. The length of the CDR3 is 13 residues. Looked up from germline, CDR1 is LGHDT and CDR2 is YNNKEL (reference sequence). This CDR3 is CASSRGLYNEQFF. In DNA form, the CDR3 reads TGTGCCAGCAGCCGGGGTCTATACAATGAGCAGTTCTTC.

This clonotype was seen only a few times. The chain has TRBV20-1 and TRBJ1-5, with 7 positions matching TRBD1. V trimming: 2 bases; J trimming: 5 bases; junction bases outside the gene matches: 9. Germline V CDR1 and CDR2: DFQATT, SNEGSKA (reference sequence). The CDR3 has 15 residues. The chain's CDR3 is CSARHVGTAYQPQHF. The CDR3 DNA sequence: TGCAGTGCTAGACACGTAGGGACAGCGTATCAGCCCCAGCATTTT.

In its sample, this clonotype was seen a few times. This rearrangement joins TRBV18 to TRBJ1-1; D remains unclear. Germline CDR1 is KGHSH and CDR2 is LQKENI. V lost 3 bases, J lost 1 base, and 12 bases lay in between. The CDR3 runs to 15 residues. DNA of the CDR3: TGTGCCAGCTCACCGTCGGGAGTTTCGAACACTGAAGCTTTCTTT. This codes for CASSPSGVSNTEAFF.

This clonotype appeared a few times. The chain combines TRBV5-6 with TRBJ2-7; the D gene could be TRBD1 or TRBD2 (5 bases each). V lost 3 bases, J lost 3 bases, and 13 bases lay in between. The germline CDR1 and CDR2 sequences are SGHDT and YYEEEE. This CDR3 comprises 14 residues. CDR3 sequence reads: CASSWDRALYEQYF. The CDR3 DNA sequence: TGTGCCAGCAGCTGGGACCGAGCGCTCTACGAGCAGTACTTC.

Written as DNA, the CDR3 is TGTGCCAGCAGCTTAGTACGGCAGAGTAATTCACCCCTCCACTTT. It codes for CASSLVRQSNSPLHF. J is TRBJ1-6 and V is TRBV7-8; no clear D gene. CDR3 length: 15 residues. Germline lookup yields CDR1 SGHVS and CDR2 FQNEAQ. Between the trimmed V and J ends, which lost 1 base and 6 bases, there was a span of 10 bases.

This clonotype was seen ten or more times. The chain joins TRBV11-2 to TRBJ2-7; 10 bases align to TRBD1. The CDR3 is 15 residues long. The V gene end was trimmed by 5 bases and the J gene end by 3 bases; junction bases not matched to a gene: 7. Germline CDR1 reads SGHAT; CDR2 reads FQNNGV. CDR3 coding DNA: TGTGCCAGCAGCCCGGGACAGGGGTTCGTCTACGAGCAGTACTTC. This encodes CASSPGQGFVYEQYF. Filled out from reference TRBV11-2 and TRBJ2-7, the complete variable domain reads EAGVAQSPRYKIIEKRQSVAFWCNPISGHATLYWYQQILGQGPKLLIQFQNNGVVDDSQLPKDRFSAERLKGVDSTLKIQPAKLEDSAVYLCASSPGQGFVYEQYFGPGTRLTVT.

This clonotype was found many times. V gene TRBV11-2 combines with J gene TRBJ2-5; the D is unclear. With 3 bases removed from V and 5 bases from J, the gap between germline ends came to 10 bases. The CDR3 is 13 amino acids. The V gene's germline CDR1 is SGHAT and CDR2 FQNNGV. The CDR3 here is CASSLVVWETQYF. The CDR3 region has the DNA TGTGCCAGCAGCTTGGTTGTCTGGGAGACCCAGTACTTC.

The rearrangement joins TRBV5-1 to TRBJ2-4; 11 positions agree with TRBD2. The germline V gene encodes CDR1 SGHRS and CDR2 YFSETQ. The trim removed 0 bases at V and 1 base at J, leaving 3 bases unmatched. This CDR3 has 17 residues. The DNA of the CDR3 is TGCGCCAGCAGCTTGGTGGGACTAGCGGATGCCAAAAACATTCAGTACTTC. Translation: CASSLVGLADAKNIQYF.

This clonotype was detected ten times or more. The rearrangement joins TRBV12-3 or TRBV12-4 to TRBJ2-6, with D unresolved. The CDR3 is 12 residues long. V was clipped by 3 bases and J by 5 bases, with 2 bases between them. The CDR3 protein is CASSLRANVLTF. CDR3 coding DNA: TGTGCCAGCAGTTTGCGGGCCAACGTCCTGACTTTC.

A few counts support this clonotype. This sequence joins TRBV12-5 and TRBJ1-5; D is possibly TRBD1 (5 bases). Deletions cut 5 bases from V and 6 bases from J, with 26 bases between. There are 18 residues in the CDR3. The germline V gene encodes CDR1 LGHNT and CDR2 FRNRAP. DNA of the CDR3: TGTGCTAGTGGTCCCGACTCGTTCGGGACCCTTGGGGCTCAGCCCCAGCATTTT. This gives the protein CASGPDSFGTLGAQPQHF.

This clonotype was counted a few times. This CDR3 is CASSQETGLLREQYF. The DNA of the CDR3 is TGTGCCAGCAGTCAAGAGACAGGGCTTCTCCGCGAGCAGTACTTC. V is TRBV13 and J is TRBJ2-5; TRBD1 matches at 7 bases. Near its end, the DNA agrees better with TRBJ2-7, so the J call may be wrong. The CDR3 consists of 15 residues. Germline loops: CDR1 PRHDT, CDR2 FYEKMQ (reference sequence).

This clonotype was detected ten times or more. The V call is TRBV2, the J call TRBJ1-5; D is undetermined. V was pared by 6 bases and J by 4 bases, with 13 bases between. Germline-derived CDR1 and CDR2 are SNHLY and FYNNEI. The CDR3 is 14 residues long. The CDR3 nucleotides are TGTGCCAGCAGACCCACCGTCGTAAATCAGCCCCAGCATTTT. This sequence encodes CASRPTVVNQPQHF.

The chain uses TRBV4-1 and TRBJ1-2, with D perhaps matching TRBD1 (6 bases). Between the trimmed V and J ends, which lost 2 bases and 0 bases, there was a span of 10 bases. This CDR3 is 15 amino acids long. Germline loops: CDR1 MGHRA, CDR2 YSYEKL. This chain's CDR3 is CASSQQGFANYGYTF. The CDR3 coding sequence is TGCGCCAGCAGCCAACAGGGGTTTGCTAACTATGGCTACACCTTC.

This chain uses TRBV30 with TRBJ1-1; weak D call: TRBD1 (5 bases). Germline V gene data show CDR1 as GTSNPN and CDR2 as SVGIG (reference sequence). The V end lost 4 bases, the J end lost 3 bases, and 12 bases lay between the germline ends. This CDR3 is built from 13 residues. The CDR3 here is CAWTRGKDTEAFF. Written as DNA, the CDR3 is TGTGCCTGGACCCGGGGCAAGGACACTGAAGCTTTCTTT.

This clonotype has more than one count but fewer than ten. In nucleotides, the CDR3 is TGTGCCAGCATTACTGGGACGCCCGGGGGGACCCAGTACTTC. This sequence encodes CASITGTPGGTQYF. V gene TRBV6-1 combines with J gene TRBJ2-5, with a weak D call TRBD2 (6 bases). CDR3 length equals 14 residues. Between the trimmed V and J ends, which lost 7 bases and 7 bases, there was a span of 19 bases. The germline V gene has CDR1 MNHNS and CDR2 SASEGT.

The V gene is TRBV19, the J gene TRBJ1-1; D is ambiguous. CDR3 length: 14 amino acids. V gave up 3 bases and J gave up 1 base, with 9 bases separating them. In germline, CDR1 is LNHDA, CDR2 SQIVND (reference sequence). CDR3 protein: CASSIRSSNTEAFF. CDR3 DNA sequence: TGTGCCAGTAGTATCAGGTCTTCGAACACTGAAGCTTTCTTT.

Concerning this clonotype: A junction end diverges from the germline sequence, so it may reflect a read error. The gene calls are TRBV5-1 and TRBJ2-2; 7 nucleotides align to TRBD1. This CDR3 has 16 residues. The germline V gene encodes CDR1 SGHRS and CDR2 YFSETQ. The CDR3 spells CASSLAGTVNTGELVF. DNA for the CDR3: TGCGCCAGCAGCTTGGCCGGGACAGTAAACACCGGGGAGCTGGTTTTT. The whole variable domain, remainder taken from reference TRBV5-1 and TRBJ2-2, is KAGVTQTPRYLIKTRGQQVTLSCSPISGHRSVSWYQQTPGQGLQFLFEYFSETQRNKGNFPGRFSGRQFSNSRSEMNVSTLELGDSALYLCASSLAGTVNTGELVFGEGSRLTVL.

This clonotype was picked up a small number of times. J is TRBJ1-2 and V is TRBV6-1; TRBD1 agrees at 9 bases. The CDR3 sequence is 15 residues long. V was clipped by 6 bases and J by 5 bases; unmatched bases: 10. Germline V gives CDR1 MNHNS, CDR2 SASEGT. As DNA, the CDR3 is TGTGCCAGCAGCCTCGGAGGACAGGGGAAGTATGGCTACACCTTC. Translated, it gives CASSLGGQGKYGYTF.

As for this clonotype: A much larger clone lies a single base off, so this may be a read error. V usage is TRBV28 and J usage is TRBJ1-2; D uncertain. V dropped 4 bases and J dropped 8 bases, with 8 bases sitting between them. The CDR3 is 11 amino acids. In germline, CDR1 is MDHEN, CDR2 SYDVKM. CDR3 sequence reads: CASSSRRGYTF. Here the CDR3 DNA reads TGTGCCAGCAGTTCACGGCGGGGCTACACCTTC.

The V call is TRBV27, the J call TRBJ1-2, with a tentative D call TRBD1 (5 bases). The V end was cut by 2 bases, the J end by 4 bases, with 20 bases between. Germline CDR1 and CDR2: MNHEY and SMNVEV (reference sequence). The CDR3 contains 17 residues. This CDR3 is CASSLRGNSGTAYGYTF. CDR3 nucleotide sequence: TGTGCCAGCAGTTTACGCGGAAATTCCGGGACTGCCTATGGCTACACCTTC.

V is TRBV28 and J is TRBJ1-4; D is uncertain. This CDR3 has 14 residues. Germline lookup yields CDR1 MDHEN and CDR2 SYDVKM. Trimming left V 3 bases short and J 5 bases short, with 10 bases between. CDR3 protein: CASSFGRRNEKLFF. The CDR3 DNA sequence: TGTGCCAGCAGTTTTGGGCGGAGAAATGAAAAACTGTTTTTT.

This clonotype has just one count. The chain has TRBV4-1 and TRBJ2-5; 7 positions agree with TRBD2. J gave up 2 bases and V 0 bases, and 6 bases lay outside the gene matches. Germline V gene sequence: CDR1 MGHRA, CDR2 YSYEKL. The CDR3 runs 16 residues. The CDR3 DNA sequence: TGCGCCAGCAGCCAAGATTACAGCGGGGCACAAGAGACCCAGTACTTC. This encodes CASSQDYSGAQETQYF.

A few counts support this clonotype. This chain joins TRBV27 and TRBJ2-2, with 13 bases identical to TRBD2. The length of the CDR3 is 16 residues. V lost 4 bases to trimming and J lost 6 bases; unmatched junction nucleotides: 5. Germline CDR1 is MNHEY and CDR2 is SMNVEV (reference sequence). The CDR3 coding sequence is TGTGCCAGCAGTTCAGGGACTAGCGGGATCTCCGGGGAGCTGTTTTTT. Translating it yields CASSSGTSGISGELFF.

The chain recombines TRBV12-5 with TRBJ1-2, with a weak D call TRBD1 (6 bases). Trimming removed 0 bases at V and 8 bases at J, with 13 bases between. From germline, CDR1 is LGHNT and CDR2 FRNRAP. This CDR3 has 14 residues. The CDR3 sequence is CASGLVQGGRGYTF. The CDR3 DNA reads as TGTGCTAGTGGTTTGGTACAGGGAGGAAGGGGCTACACCTTC.